The 25 T cell receptor beta chains reported below all come from one sample, sequenced in a study of early T cells in non-severe SARS-CoV-2 infection. TCRdb reprocessed the 5' RACE reads with MiXCR, giving one entry per CDR3 protein. The sample yields around 50,000 distinct CDR3 sequences, around 12% seen once. The specimen was whole blood. The receptors shown here come from an adult who was a healthcare worker with PCR-confirmed SARS-CoV-2 infection or an uninfected control (not recorded which).

This clonotype was counted many times. This chain joins TRBV24-1 and TRBJ2-1; 7 bases line up with TRBD1. The CDR3 runs 16 residues. Germline CDR1 KGHDR, CDR2 SFDVKD. Trimming at V came to 4 bases and at J to 3 bases, leaving 8 bases not matched to a gene. Written as DNA, the CDR3 is TGTGCCACCAGTGACAGGACAGGCTCGGGCTACAATGAGCAGTTCTTC. This encodes CATSDRTGSGYNEQFF.

The genes are TRBV10-3 and TRBJ1-6, with no clear D. The length of the CDR3 is 14 residues. In germline, CDR1 is ENHRY, CDR2 SYGVKD. Trimming stripped 5 bases from V and 10 bases from J, with 15 bases between. This CDR3 is CAISKTKAGSPLHF. As DNA, the CDR3 is TGTGCCATCAGTAAAACTAAGGCTGGATCACCCCTCCACTTT.

This clonotype was recorded at least ten times. The CDR3 reads CSGLLYYEAFF. The CDR3 coding sequence is TGCAGCGGGCTCCTTTACTATGAAGCTTTCTTT. This rearrangement joins TRBV29-1 to TRBJ1-1; D not certain. This CDR3 spans 11 amino acids. CDR1 and CDR2 (germline): SQVTM, ANQGSEA. The V and J ends lost 7 bases and 7 bases respectively, with 13 bases between them.

In the case of this clonotype: A much bigger clone sits one base away, suggesting this may be a read error. V and J are TRBV12-3 or TRBV12-4 and TRBJ2-3; 11 nucleotides align to TRBD2. This CDR3 contains 16 residues. Here the CDR3 reads CDSSSYAGTSGDTQYF. In nucleotides, the CDR3 is TGTGACAGCAGTTCGTACGCCGGGACTAGCGGAGATACGCAGTATTTT.

This clonotype was observed at least ten times. The genes are TRBV5-1 and TRBJ1-1; D ambiguous. CDR1 is SGHRS and CDR2 is YFSETQ in the germline V gene. The CDR3 contains 16 residues. Trimming shortened V by 2 bases and J by 1 base, and 15 bases separated the two germline ends. The CDR3 region is CASSFKWAGKNTEAFF. The DNA of the CDR3 is TGCGCCAGCAGCTTTAAGTGGGCGGGGAAGAACACTGAAGCTTTCTTT.

The chain joins TRBV28 to TRBJ2-3; no definite D call. V was shortened by 5 bases and J by 2 bases, with 17 bases between the two germline ends. This CDR3 has 16 residues. Germline CDR1 MDHEN, CDR2 SYDVKM. The CDR3 DNA sequence: TGTGCCAGCAGTCTTCAGAGAGGCCTTTACACAGATACGCAGTATTTT. This sequence encodes CASSLQRGLYTDTQYF.

This clonotype showed up many times. The chain recombines TRBV4-2 with TRBJ2-1; 9 nucleotides agree with TRBD2. V shed 5 bases, J shed 7 bases, and the junction held 9 bases outside the gene matches. From germline, CDR1 is LGHNA and CDR2 YNFKEQ. The CDR3 sequence is 15 residues long. CDR3 in amino acids: CASSWSGGRGNEQFF. DNA of the CDR3: TGTGCCAGCAGCTGGAGCGGGGGGCGAGGGAATGAGCAGTTCTTC.

V and J are TRBV2 and TRBJ1-5; D possibly corresponds to TRBD1 (5 bases). The germline CDR1 and CDR2 sequences are SNHLY and FYNNEI. This CDR3 contains 15 residues. Trimming took 6 bases from V and 11 from J, leaving 23 bases between them. The CDR3 sequence is CASRSSGSPVGAQHF. In DNA, the CDR3 is TGTGCCAGCAGAAGCTCCGGGTCCCCAGTGGGGGCCCAGCATTTT.

This clonotype was detected many times. The chain joins TRBV6-1 to TRBJ1-5; D not certain. The CDR3 runs to 15 residues. V lost 8 bases and J 6 bases, leaving 20 bases between the germline ends. CDR1 is MNHNS, CDR2 SASEGT, per germline. In DNA, the CDR3 is TGTGCCAGCCACCCACTCGCATCGGGGAGTCAGCCCCAGCATTTT. Its protein is CASHPLASGSQPQHF.

This clonotype has a count of ten or more. The gene calls are TRBV7-6 and TRBJ2-5, with TRBD2 matching 9 bases. The CDR3 runs to 15 residues. V lost 5 bases to trimming and J lost 2 bases; unmatched junction nucleotides: 6. Germline loops: CDR1 SGHVS, CDR2 FNYEAQ. This chain's CDR3 is CASSRTSGLQETQYF. As DNA, the CDR3 is TGTGCCAGCAGCCGCACTAGCGGGCTTCAAGAGACCCAGTACTTC.

This clonotype was picked up many times. The rearrangement joins TRBV7-3 to TRBJ2-3, with D possibly TRBD2 on 6 matching bases. The CDR3 is made up of 16 amino acids. V was trimmed by 0 bases and J by 1 base, leaving 11 bases between them. Germline loops: CDR1 SGHTA, CDR2 FQGTGA. CDR3 DNA sequence: TGTGCCAGCAGCTTAACCCCCTCGGGAGGCACAGATACGCAGTATTTT. Its protein product is CASSLTPSGGTDTQYF. Complete variable domain (other parts from reference TRBV7-3 and TRBJ2-3): GAGVSQTPSNKVTEKGKYVELRCDPISGHTALYWYRQSLGQGPEFLIYFQGTGAADDSGLPNDRFFAVRPEGSVSTLKIQRTERGDSAVYLCASSLTPSGGTDTQYFGPGTRLTVL.

In its sample, this clonotype was seen many times. The V and J genes are TRBV18 and TRBJ2-7; D is unclear. V lost 4 bases, J lost 2 bases, and 18 bases lay in between. The CDR3 has 16 amino acids. CDR1 and CDR2 (germline): KGHSH, LQKENI. In DNA, the CDR3 is TGTGCCAGCTCACTAGGTAGTGGAGCTTTGGCCTACGAGCAGTACTTC. Protein product: CASSLGSGALAYEQYF.

The genes are TRBV3-1 and TRBJ2-6; 10 nucleotides align to TRBD1. Germline CDR1 LGHDT, CDR2 YNNKEL (reference sequence). This CDR3 contains 18 residues. With V trimmed by 3 bases and J by 2 bases, 7 bases remained unmatched. CDR3 bases: TGTGCCAGCAGCCAGAGGGACAGGGGATCAGCTGGGGCCAACGTCCTGACTTTC. Amino acid sequence: CASSQRDRGSAGANVLTF. The full variable domain, its missing parts supplied by reference TRBV3-1 and TRBJ2-6, is DTAVSQTPKYLVTQMGNDKSIKCEQNLGHDTMYWYKQDSKKFLKIMFSYNNKELIINETVPNRFSPKSPDKAHLNLHINSLELGDSAVYFCASSQRDRGSAGANVLTFGAGSRLTVL.

This clonotype was seen many times. The V call is TRBV5-4, the J call TRBJ2-3, with D perhaps matching TRBD2 (5 bases). The length of the CDR3 is 15 residues. Trimming stripped 6 bases from V and 4 bases from J, with 18 bases between. Looked up from germline, CDR1 is SGHNT and CDR2 is YYREEE (reference sequence). The chain's CDR3 is CASTWLREAPDTQYF. CDR3 nucleotides: TGTGCCAGCACGTGGCTCCGGGAAGCCCCAGATACGCAGTATTTT.

This clonotype was counted only a few times. This rearrangement joins TRBV29-1 to TRBJ2-5; D uncertain. The CDR3 extends over 11 amino acids. Germline V gene data show CDR1 as SQVTM and CDR2 as ANQGSEA. The CDR3 loop is CSAIGVETQYF. The DNA for the CDR3 is TGCTCGGCCATAGGCGTGGAGACCCAGTACTTC.

This clonotype appeared a few times. The chain's CDR3 is CSAGDRASTGELFF. For the CDR3, the DNA is TGCAGTGCTGGGGACAGGGCTAGCACCGGGGAGCTGTTTTTT. The V and J genes are TRBV20-1 and TRBJ2-2; TRBD1 aligns across 9 bases. CDR3 length: 14 residues. The germline gives CDR1 DFQATT, CDR2 SNEGSKA (reference sequence). V was clipped by 5 bases and J by 4 bases; unmatched bases: 5.

This clonotype has only a few counts. This chain joins TRBV3-1 and TRBJ1-3; TRBD1 matches at 7 bases. CDR1 is LGHDT and CDR2 is YNNKEL in the germline V gene (reference sequence). CDR3 length equals 16 residues. The trim removed 3 bases at V and 0 bases at J, leaving 5 bases unmatched. The CDR3 loop is CASSQGQSNSGNTIYF. In DNA, the CDR3 is TGTGCCAGCAGCCAGGGACAGTCAAACTCTGGAAACACCATATATTTT.

This clonotype was seen a few times. The chain couples TRBV6-6 to TRBJ1-1; D remains ambiguous. Looked up from germline, CDR1 is MNHNY and CDR2 is SVGAGI (reference sequence). The CDR3 is 16 amino acids. The germline V and J ends were trimmed by 2 bases and 0 bases, with 13 bases remaining between them. The CDR3 sequence is CASSYRGLHMNTEAFF. The CDR3 bases are TGTGCCAGCAGTTACCGAGGACTGCACATGAACACTGAAGCTTTCTTT.

This clonotype appeared many times. The chain combines TRBV18 with TRBJ2-7; the match to TRBD1 covers 7 bases. CDR1 and CDR2 (germline): KGHSH, LQKENI. The ends lost 2 bases at V and 1 base at J; junction bases unmatched: 8. The CDR3 is 16 amino acids. The CDR3 nucleotides read TGTGCCAGCTCACCAGTTTCGGGGACAGAATCCTACGAGCAGTACTTC. It translates to CASSPVSGTESYEQYF.

V is TRBV29-1 and J is TRBJ2-5, with 7 bases aligning to TRBD2. Germline V gives CDR1 SQVTM, CDR2 ANQGSEA. This CDR3 contains 12 residues. J was trimmed by 4 bases and V by 3 bases; bases with no gene match: 2. As DNA, the CDR3 is TGCAGCGTTGAGCCGGGGGGAGAGACCCAGTACTTC. It specifies CSVEPGGETQYF.

Only a few counts were recorded for this clonotype. This rearrangement joins TRBV28 to TRBJ2-7, with a weak D call TRBD1 (5 bases). Germline loops: CDR1 MDHEN, CDR2 SYDVKM. V was clipped by 5 bases and J by 4 bases, with 12 bases between them. The CDR3 consists of 13 residues. CDR3 in DNA: TGTGCCAGCAGTCTGGACAAGATATACGAGCAGTACTTC. It specifies CASSLDKIYEQYF.

This clonotype was picked up a small number of times. This chain connects TRBV5-1 to TRBJ2-2; D possibly corresponds to TRBD1 (6 bases). V was clipped by 3 bases and J by 7 bases, with 13 bases between them. Germline CDR1 and CDR2: SGHRS and YFSETQ. The CDR3 loop spans 14 amino acids. CDR3: CASSSDSYSGELFF. Written as DNA, the CDR3 is TGCGCCAGCAGCTCGGACAGTTACAGCGGGGAGCTGTTTTTT.

This clonotype was found many times. CDR3 protein: CASSLKLAGTTYNEQFF. CDR3 coding DNA: TGTGCCAGCAGTTTAAAGCTAGCGGGGACAACATACAATGAGCAGTTCTTC. V is TRBV12-3 or TRBV12-4 and J is TRBJ2-1, with 9 positions matching TRBD2. Trimming cost V 2 bases and J 4 bases; bases outside gene matches: 9. The CDR3 sequence is 17 residues long.

The chain uses TRBV15 and TRBJ2-7; possibly TRBD1 or TRBD2 for D (5 bases each). Germline CDR1 LNHNV, CDR2 YYDKDF (reference sequence). There are 15 residues in the CDR3. V shed 5 bases and J shed 7 bases, with 21 bases lying between them. The CDR3 reads CATSVGVGPPFEQYF. In nucleotides, the CDR3 is TGTGCCACCAGCGTTGGGGTGGGACCGCCTTTTGAGCAGTACTTC.

This clonotype was detected many times. J is TRBJ2-5 and V is TRBV9; no reliable D call. CDR1 and CDR2 from the germline V gene are SGDLS and YYNGEE. The CDR3 is 16 amino acids. V lost 0 bases and J lost 2, with 14 bases in between. The CDR3 is CASSVGVRAEQETQYF. The CDR3 DNA is TGTGCCAGCAGCGTAGGAGTAAGGGCGGAACAAGAGACCCAGTACTTC. Looking up the rest from reference TRBV9 and TRBJ2-5 gives the full variable domain: DSGVTQTPKHLITATGQRVTLRCSPRSGDLSVYWYQQSLDQGLQFLIQYYNGEERAKGNILERFSAQQFPDLHSELNLSSLELGDSALYFCASSVGVRAEQETQYFGPGTRLLVL.